These T cell receptor beta chains were read from a single sample in a study of CD8+ T cells in alopecia areata. Data came from immunoSEQ multiplex PCR; TCRdb stores just in-frame clones and leaves some out. The sample shows about 210,000 clones, 35% to 40% of them seen only once. Sequenced here: CD4+ T cells sorted from blood, sampled at approximately week 30, from a patient treated with tofacitinib. These receptors were taken from a human donor with alopecia areata. Each CDR3 is given with its conserved first and last residue. A D gene is named only where the DNA matches it firmly. Only part of the rows carry a size: once, few, many, or a class if the clone is expanded.

d_gene	len	v_gene	abundance	j_gene	CDR3nt	CDR3aa
.	13	TRBV14	.	TRBJ2-7	TGTGCCAGCAGCCCTTTGGGAATCTACGAGCAGTACTTC	CASSPLGIYEQYF
.	11	TRBV20-1	.	TRBJ1-4	TGCGGTGGCGAAAGTGGTGAAAAACTGTTTTTT	CGGESGEKLFF
.	14	TRBV4-1	.	TRBJ2-5	TGCGCCAGCAGCCAAGTGGGCTCCTCGGGGACCCAGTACTTC	CASSQVGSSGTQYF
.	16	TRBV11-2	few	TRBJ2-2	TGTGCCAGCAGCTTAATCCGAATGCAGGGGACCGGGGAGCTGTTTTTT	CASSLIRMQGTGELFF
TRBD1	15	TRBV2	.	TRBJ1-3	TGTGCCAGCAGTGGACAGGGGCAGATTGGAAACACCATATATTTT	CASSGQGQIGNTIYF
.	15	TRBV5-5	few	TRBJ1-2	TGTGCCAGCAGCCTCCGGGACACCTCTAACTATGGCTACACCTTC	CASSLRDTSNYGYTF
.	12	TRBV6-5	.	TRBJ2-7	TGTGCCAGCAGTCCGCGGGTTAGCGAGCAGTACTTC	CASSPRVSEQYF
.	13	TRBV7-2	few	TRBJ2-5	TGTGCCAGCAGCGTCGCGGGGAGGGAGACCCAGTACTTC	CASSVAGRETQYF
TRBD1	16	TRBV29-1	.	TRBJ1-2	TGCAGCGTCCCCCTCGGCAGGGGGGTTGCTAACTATGGCTACACCTTC	CSVPLGRGVANYGYTF
.	12	TRBV9	.	TRBJ1-2	TGTGCCAGCAGCGTAGGCGGGGTCGGCTACACCTTC	CASSVGGVGYTF
.	13	TRBV25-1	.	TRBJ1-1	TGTGCCAGCAGGCGACAGGTTAACACTGAAGCTTTCTTT	CASRRQVNTEAFF
TRBD1	14	TRBV5-1	.	TRBJ2-7	TGCGCCAGCAGCCGCAGGGGGCGTCCCTACGAGCAGTACTTC	CASSRRGRPYEQYF
.	15	TRBV7-2	few	TRBJ2-1	TGTGCCAGCAGCCCAGGGAGCGGTTCCATCAATGAGCAGTTCTTC	CASSPGSGSINEQFF
.	15	TRBV19	.	TRBJ1-4	TGTGCCAGTACCTCACGGGGTTCGTCGAATGAAAAACTGTTTTTT	CASTSRGSSNEKLFF
TRBD1	14	TRBV6-1	few	TRBJ1-5	TGTGCCAGCAGTCGGACAGGTAGCAATCAGCCCCAGCATTTT	CASSRTGSNQPQHF
TRBD2	14	TRBV6-5	few	TRBJ2-7	TGTGCCAGCGGGAGGGGCCCCAGCTCCTACGAGCAGTACTTC	CASGRGPSSYEQYF
.	16	TRBV7-3	.	TRBJ2-3	TGTGCCAGCAGCTTAATGGTCCAGGGACCCCAGATACCGCAGTATTTT	CASSLMVQGPQIPQYF
TRBD1	14	TRBV2	.	TRBJ1-1	TGTGCCAGCAGTGGACAGGGGGCGAAGACTGAAGCTTTCTTT	CASSGQGAKTEAFF
TRBD1	15	TRBV6-1	few	TRBJ2-1	TGTGCCAGCAGGACCGGGACAGGGTCCTACAATGAGCAGTTCTTC	CASRTGTGSYNEQFF
.	12	TRBV30	few	TRBJ1-4	TGTGCCTGGGGACAGCGCCCTTGGGAACTGTTTTTT	CAWGQRPWELFF
TRBD2	14	TRBV30	.	TRBJ2-7	TGTGCCAGCGGGACTAGCGGGAGTTTCTACGAGCAGTACTTC	CASGTSGSFYEQYF
.	12	TRBV6-6	few	TRBJ1-2	TGTGCCAGCTCCCCAGGGGACTATGGCTACACCTTC	CASSPGDYGYTF
.	15	TRBV25-1	.	TRBJ2-7	TGTGCCAGCAGTGAAAGACAGGCCCGCTCCTACGAGCAGTACTTC	CASSERQARSYEQYF
.	13	TRBV12-5	.	TRBJ1-2	TGTGCTAGTGGTTTGGACAGCTTCTATGGCTACACCTTC	CASGLDSFYGYTF
TRBD1	15	TRBV2	.	TRBJ1-5	TGTGCCAGCAGTGAAGGGACAGGCCCTGGGAGGGCCCAGCATTTT	CASSEGTGPGRAQHF
TRBD2	12	TRBV2	.	TRBJ2-1	TGTGCCAGCAGCGGGACTAGCGGACAGGAGTTCTTC	CASSGTSGQEFF
TRBD2	13	TRBV29-1	.	TRBJ2-1	TGCAGCGCCCGGGGGGGAAGAAGCGATGAGCAGTTCTTC	CSARGGRSDEQFF
TRBD2	14	TRBV7-7	few	TRBJ2-1	TGTGCTAGCAGCTTAGCGGGGGCATACAATGAGCAGTTCTTC	CASSLAGAYNEQFF
.	15	TRBV2	.	TRBJ1-2	TGTGCCAGCAGTGATGGACCGAGGAGGCATTATGGCTACACCTTC	CASSDGPRRHYGYTF
.	13	TRBV5-1	many	TRBJ2-7	TGCGCCAGCAGCCTCCTCCCAGGAAACGAGCAGTACTTC	CASSLLPGNEQYF
TRBD1	15	TRBV18	.	TRBJ1-5	TGTGCCAGCTCGAAGGGACAGGGGGACAATCAGCCCCAGCATTTT	CASSKGQGDNQPQHF
TRBD1	12	TRBV11-3	.	TRBJ1-1	TGTGCCAGCAGCTTGGTTGGAACAGGGGTTTTCTTT	CASSLVGTGVFF
.	14	TRBV30	.	TRBJ2-5	TGTGCCTGGAGGGACCGGGGGCGTCCAGAGACCCAGTACTTC	CAWRDRGRPETQYF
.	13	TRBV2	.	TRBJ2-7	TGTGCCAGCAGTGGACGGTGGTTCTACGAGCAGTACTTC	CASSGRWFYEQYF
.	12	TRBV5-1	once	TRBJ2-3	TGCGCCAGCAGCGAAAGCGGAGATACGCAGTATTTT	CASSESGDTQYF
.	13	TRBV5-1	.	TRBJ1-5	TGCGCCAGCAGCTTGGCCCCCAATCAGCCCCAGCATTTT	CASSLAPNQPQHF
.	13	TRBV7-6	.	TRBJ1-1	TGTGCCAGCAGCCGGGGGAGCTACACTGAAGCTTTCTTT	CASSRGSYTEAFF
.	16	TRBV14	.	TRBJ2-7	TGTGCCAGCAGCCAAATCAGGGGCGCTTGGGAGGACGAGCAGTACTTC	CASSQIRGAWEDEQYF
TRBD1	14	TRBV5-1	.	TRBJ1-2	TGCGCCAGCAGCATCCCAAACAGGGGGGATGGCTACACCTTC	CASSIPNRGDGYTF
TRBD2	16	TRBV9	few	TRBJ2-1	TGTGCCAGCAGCTTCCTGAGCGGGAGCTCCTACAATGAGCAGTTCTTC	CASSFLSGSSYNEQFF
.	16	TRBV5-1	few	TRBJ2-1	TGCGCCAGCAGCTCGAACCCAGCGGCCTCCTACAATGAGCAGTTCTTC	CASSSNPAASYNEQFF
.	13	TRBV5-1	.	TRBJ2-5	TGCGCCAGCAGCTTGGCCTCAGGGGAGACCCAGTACTTC	CASSLASGETQYF